Shown below are 25 T cell receptor beta chains from a single sample sequenced in a study of molecular identifiers for immune sequencing clone quantification. TCRdb reanalysed the PCR reads using MiXCR and keeps one entry per CDR3 protein. Here the sample spans a few hundred thousand distinct CDR3 sequences, about 21% being singletons. The source material was naive CD8+ T cells from blood, with Jurkat cell RNA spiked in. The subset here: FACS-sorted CD8+CD4-CCR7+CD45RA+ naive T cells. The receptor set was obtained from a human donor in good health. Some libraries in this study had Jurkat cell RNA spiked in.

This clonotype was observed at least ten times. This rearrangement joins TRBV5-1 to TRBJ2-3, with TRBD1 as a possible D gene (6 bases). The CDR3 totals 15 residues. Germline assignment: CDR1 SGHRS and CDR2 YFSETQ. The V end was cut by 5 bases, the J end by 2 bases, with 15 bases between. The CDR3 spells CASRLTGQTTDTQYF. CDR3 nucleotide sequence: TGCGCCAGCAGGCTCACCGGACAGACCACAGATACGCAGTATTTT.

Only a few counts were recorded for this clonotype. The chain joins TRBV5-1 to TRBJ2-7, with 9 bases lining up with TRBD1. J gave up 5 bases and V 0 bases, and 3 bases lay outside the gene matches. CDR3 length: 14 amino acids. Germline CDR1 is SGHRS and CDR2 is YFSETQ. The CDR3 DNA sequence: TGCGCCAGCAGCTTGGGAGGGACAGGGCACGAGCAGTACTTC. It yields the protein CASSLGGTGHEQYF.

At least ten counts were recorded for this clonotype. This chain connects TRBV28 to TRBJ2-3; 7 bases are shared with TRBD1. Germline CDR1 MDHEN, CDR2 SYDVKM. After removal of 5 bases from V and 6 bases from J, the junction contained 5 bases not matched to a gene. This CDR3 spans 13 amino acids. Here the CDR3 reads CASSRTGADTQYF. Written as DNA, the CDR3 is TGTGCCAGCAGTAGAACAGGGGCCGATACGCAGTATTTT. The full variable domain, completed using reference TRBV28 and TRBJ2-3, is DVKVTQSSRYLVKRTGEKVFLECVQDMDHENMFWYRQDPGLGLRLIYFSYDVKMKEKGDIPEGYSVSREKKERFSLILESASTNQTSMYLCASSRTGADTQYFGPGTRLTVL.

The chain joins TRBV30 to TRBJ2-1; no definite D call. The germline V and J ends were trimmed by 3 bases and 8 bases, with 14 bases remaining between them. The CDR3 loop spans 13 amino acids. Germline CDR1 is GTSNPN and CDR2 is SVGIG (reference sequence). This CDR3 reads CAWSGTPPDEQFF. The CDR3 nucleotides read TGTGCCTGGAGCGGTACCCCTCCAGATGAGCAGTTCTTC. Full variable domain (missing parts from reference TRBV30 and TRBJ2-1): SQTIHQWPATLVQPVGSPLSLECTVEGTSNPNLYWYRQAAGRGLQLLFYSVGIGQISSEVPQNLSASRPQDRQFILSSKKLLLSDSGFYLCAWSGTPPDEQFFGPGTRLTVL.

This clonotype was seen a handful of times. CDR3 in amino acids: CASSRDFADTQYF. As DNA, the CDR3 is TGTGCCAGCAGCAGAGACTTTGCAGATACGCAGTATTTT. The V call is TRBV11-2, the J call TRBJ2-3, with D hard to call. Trimming shortened V by 5 bases and J by 4 bases, and 10 bases separated the two germline ends. The CDR3 is 13 amino acids. The germline gives CDR1 SGHAT, CDR2 FQNNGV.

Comments on this clonotype: Given a much more abundant clone one base away, this may be a read error. CDR3 loop: CASSYGQGLRETLYF. The CDR3 DNA is TGTGCCAGCAGTTACGGTCAGGGGCTCAGAGAGACCCTGTACTTC. This chain connects TRBV6-5 to TRBJ2-5; the D gene is possibly TRBD1 (6 bases). Per the germline V gene, CDR1 is MNHEY and CDR2 is SVGAGI. CDR3 length: 15 amino acids.

This clonotype was observed many times. The chain is built from TRBV5-1 and TRBJ2-2; no reliable D call. With 0 bases removed from V and 1 base from J, the gap between germline ends came to 7 bases. CDR1 is SGHRS, CDR2 YFSETQ, per germline. The CDR3 sequence is 15 residues long. In nucleotides, the CDR3 is TGCGCCAGCAGCTTGGGGGCGCGGAACACCGGGGAGCTGTTTTTT. It translates to CASSLGARNTGELFF.

This clonotype was seen repeatedly, ten times or more. CDR3 sequence (DNA): TGCGCCAGCAGCCAGTGGGGTTCGCGAAACACTGAAGCTTTCTTT. It translates to CASSQWGSRNTEAFF. The chain links TRBV4-3 to TRBJ1-1; no clear D. Germline V lookup: CDR1 LGHNA, CDR2 YSLEER. Trimming stripped 3 bases from V and 2 bases from J, with 13 bases between. This CDR3 has 15 amino acids.

The gene calls are TRBV10-1 and TRBJ2-3, with D tentatively TRBD2 (5 bases). Germline V gene sequence: CDR1 WNHNN, CDR2 SYGVQD (reference sequence). The V gene lost 6 bases and the J gene lost 5 bases, with 15 bases spanning the gap. The CDR3 length is 14 residues. The CDR3 bases are TGCGCCAGCAGCAAGGGAGCTCGGATAGATACGCAGTATTTT. Translated, it gives CASSKGARIDTQYF.

Remarks on this clonotype: At one of its ends the junction is not consistent with the germline gene, which may arise from a read error. V gene TRBV7-3 combines with J gene TRBJ2-3; either TRBD1 or TRBD2 may supply D (7 bases each). The CDR3 contains 15 residues. In germline, CDR1 is SGHTA, CDR2 FQGTGA. The CDR3 DNA is TGTGCCAGCACCGCCAGGGGGGGAGAGTCAGATACGCAGTGTTTT. Translated, it gives CASTARGGESDTQCF.

This clonotype was recorded at least ten times. The rearrangement links TRBV30 to TRBJ2-1, with a possible D match to TRBD1 (6 bases). V was shortened by 8 bases and J by 2 bases, with 13 bases between the two germline ends. This CDR3 has 13 residues. Germline-derived CDR1 and CDR2 are GTSNPN and SVGIG (reference sequence). The CDR3 loop is CAGERTAYNEQFF. CDR3 nucleotides: TGTGCCGGTGAAAGGACAGCCTACAATGAGCAGTTCTTC.

About this clonotype: A much larger clone sits a single nucleotide away, making a read error possible. The V gene is TRBV29-1, the J gene TRBJ2-1, with a weak D call TRBD2 (5 bases). The CDR3 consists of 14 residues. Germline values: CDR1 SQVTM, CDR2 ANQGSEA. CDR3 loop: CSAGRPGSYNEQSF. CDR3 DNA sequence: TGCAGCGCTGGCCGGCCGGGGTCCTACAATGAGCAGTCCTTC.

This chain links TRBV6-2 or TRBV6-3 with TRBJ2-3; 8 bases align to TRBD2. The CDR3 contains 16 residues. Germline V gene sequence: CDR1 MNHEY, CDR2 SVGEGT. V trimming: 2 bases; J trimming: 7 bases; junction bases outside the gene matches: 11. In nucleotides, the CDR3 is TGTGCCAGCAGTTACGGTCCACAAGCGGGAGTATATACGCAGTATTTT. It yields the protein CASSYGPQAGVYTQYF.

The chain combines TRBV29-1 with TRBJ1-1; TRBD1 matches 8 bases. The V segment lost 4 bases and the J segment 6 bases; nucleotides outside the gene matches: 13. The germline gives CDR1 SQVTM, CDR2 ANQGSEA. This CDR3 region has 15 residues. The CDR3 sequence is CSVGGGDRTVAEAFF. As DNA, the CDR3 is TGCAGCGTTGGGGGGGGGGACAGGACTGTCGCTGAAGCTTTCTTT.

In its sample, this clonotype was seen once. A clone one base away is much larger, so this may be a read error. The conserved phenylalanine or tryptophan is not found at the CDR3 terminus, so this likely reflects a read error. The V and J genes are TRBV27 and TRBJ1-1, with D perhaps matching TRBD1 (6 bases). This CDR3 has 13 amino acids. V was pared by 6 bases and J by 2 bases, with 10 bases between. Germline CDR1 MNHEY, CDR2 SMNVEV (reference sequence). CDR3 sequence reads: CASSRTDNTEAFL. CDR3 sequence (DNA): TGTGCCAGCAGCCGGACAGACAACACTGAAGCTTTCCTT.

A few counts support this clonotype. The chain recombines TRBV5-4 with TRBJ1-2, with D possibly matching TRBD1 (6 bases). The V gene lost 2 bases and the J gene lost 5 bases, with 16 bases spanning the gap. The CDR3 length is 15 residues. Germline-derived CDR1 and CDR2 are SGHNT and YYREEE (reference sequence). The CDR3 nucleotides read TGTGCCAGCAGCTTCGAGAGCAGGGGCCCTTATGGCTACACCTTC. This translates into CASSFESRGPYGYTF.

The chain joins TRBV30 to TRBJ1-6; 8 nucleotides align to TRBD1. Per the germline V gene, CDR1 is GTSNPN and CDR2 is SVGIG (reference sequence). J was trimmed by 14 bases and V by 2 bases; bases with no gene match: 8. This CDR3 is 13 amino acids long. CDR3 sequence (DNA): TGTGCCTGGAGTCCCACGACAGGGGCGGCCCTCCACTTT. This encodes CAWSPTTGAALHF.

This clonotype was detected many times. The chain joins TRBV27 to TRBJ2-7; D is possibly TRBD1 or TRBD2 (5 bases each). The CDR3 sequence is 12 residues long. V lost 6 bases to trimming and J lost 3 bases, with 9 bases between them. CDR1 and CDR2 from the germline V gene are MNHEY and SMNVEV (reference sequence). The CDR3 bases are TGTGCCAGCAGGGGGGTAGACTACGAGCAGTACTTC. This codes for CASRGVDYEQYF.

This clonotype has only a few counts. The chain recombines TRBV10-2 with TRBJ2-3, with 8 bases identical to TRBD2. The CDR3 consists of 16 residues. J gave up 0 bases and V 2 bases, and 4 bases lay outside the gene matches. In germline, CDR1 is WSHSY, CDR2 SAAADI. The DNA for the CDR3 is TGCGCCAGCAGTGAGCAAGGCGGGGGGAGCACAGATACGCAGTATTTT. It codes for CASSEQGGGSTDTQYF.

The chain uses TRBV7-2 and TRBJ1-5; a possible D gene is TRBD1 (6 bases). With 1 base removed from V and 7 bases from J, the gap between germline ends came to 14 bases. CDR3 length equals 15 residues. The germline CDR1 and CDR2 sequences are SGHTA and FQGNSA. The CDR3 loop is CASSLDPGAGQPQHF. The CDR3 bases are TGTGCCAGCAGCTTAGATCCGGGGGCCGGGCAGCCCCAGCATTTT.

This chain joins TRBV30 and TRBJ2-7; D unresolved. CDR1 GTSNPN and CDR2 SVGIG come from the germline V gene (reference sequence). The length of the CDR3 is 13 residues. V shed 0 bases and J shed 6 bases, with 12 bases lying between them. Written as DNA, the CDR3 is TGTGCCTGGAGTGTTGTCGTGTCTTCCGAGCAGTACTTC. This codes for CAWSVVVSSEQYF.

This clonotype came up many times. The genes are TRBV5-1 and TRBJ2-3, with 11 bases lining up with TRBD2. V dropped 3 bases and J dropped 2; count of bases not matched to a gene: 5. This CDR3 is built from 16 residues. Germline values: CDR1 SGHRS, CDR2 YFSETQ. The CDR3 spells CASSSSSGGYTDTQYF. In nucleotides, the CDR3 is TGCGCCAGCAGCTCCTCTAGCGGGGGGTACACAGATACGCAGTATTTT.

This clonotype has only a few counts. The chain has TRBV10-2 and TRBJ2-7; D remains ambiguous. Per the germline V gene, CDR1 is WSHSY and CDR2 is SAAADI. Trimming removed 3 bases at V and 3 bases at J, with 15 bases between. This CDR3 contains 15 residues. Written as DNA, the CDR3 is TGCGCCAGCAGTGATATAGACTCGCTAGACTACGAGCAGTACTTC. Translated, it gives CASSDIDSLDYEQYF.

As concerns this clonotype: A much larger clone lies a single base off, so this may be a read error. The rearrangement links TRBV20-1 to TRBJ2-5; D call uncertain. The CDR3 is 15 residues long. V lost 0 bases and J 4 bases, leaving 15 bases between the germline ends. CDR1 is DFQATT, CDR2 SNEGSKA, per germline (reference sequence). The CDR3 nucleotides are TGCAGTGCTAGAGATCTTTTGGCATCCCGAGAGACCCAGTACTTC. Protein product: CSARDLLASRETQYF.

On this clonotype: A read error may account for a junction end that differs from germline. The rearrangement links TRBV16 to TRBJ2-7; TRBD1 matches 11 bases. The germline gives CDR1 KGHSY, CDR2 FQNENV. The CDR3 has 14 residues. The CDR3 region is CASSQRTGGHERYF. The CDR3 DNA sequence: TGTGCCAGCAGCCAAAGGACAGGGGGCCACGAGCGGTACTTC.